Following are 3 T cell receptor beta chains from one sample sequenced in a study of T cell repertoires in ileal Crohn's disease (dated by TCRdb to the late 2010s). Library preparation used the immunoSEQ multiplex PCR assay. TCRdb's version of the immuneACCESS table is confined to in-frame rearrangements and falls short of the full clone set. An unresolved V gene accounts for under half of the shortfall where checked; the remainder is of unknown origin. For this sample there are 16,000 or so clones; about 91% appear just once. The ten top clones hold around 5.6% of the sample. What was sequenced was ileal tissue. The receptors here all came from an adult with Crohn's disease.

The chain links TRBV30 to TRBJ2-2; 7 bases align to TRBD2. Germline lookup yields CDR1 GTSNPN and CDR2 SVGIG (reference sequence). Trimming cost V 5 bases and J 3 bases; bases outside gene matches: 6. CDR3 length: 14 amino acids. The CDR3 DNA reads TGTGCCTGGCGTGAGCGGGGCCACACCGGGGAGCTGTTTTTT. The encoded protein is CAWRERGHTGELFF. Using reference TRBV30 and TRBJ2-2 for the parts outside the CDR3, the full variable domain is SQTIHQWPATLVQPVGSPLSLECTVEGTSNPNLYWYRQAAGRGLQLLFYSVGIGQISSEVPQNLSASRPQDRQFILSSKKLLLSDSGFYLCAWRERGHTGELFFGEGSRLTVL.

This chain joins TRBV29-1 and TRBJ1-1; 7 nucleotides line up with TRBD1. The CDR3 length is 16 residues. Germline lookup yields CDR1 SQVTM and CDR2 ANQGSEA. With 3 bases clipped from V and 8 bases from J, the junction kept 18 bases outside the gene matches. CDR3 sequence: CSVDFVSNRDREEAFF. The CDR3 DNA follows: TGCAGCGTTGATTTTGTTTCTAATAGAGACAGGGAAGAAGCTTTCTTT.

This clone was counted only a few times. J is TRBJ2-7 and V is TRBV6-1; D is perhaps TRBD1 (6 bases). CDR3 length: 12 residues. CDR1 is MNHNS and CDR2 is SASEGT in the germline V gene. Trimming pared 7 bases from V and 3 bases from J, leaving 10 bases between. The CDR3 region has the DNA TGTGCCAGCAAAACAGGGTACTACGAGCAGTACTTC. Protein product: CASKTGYYEQYF.